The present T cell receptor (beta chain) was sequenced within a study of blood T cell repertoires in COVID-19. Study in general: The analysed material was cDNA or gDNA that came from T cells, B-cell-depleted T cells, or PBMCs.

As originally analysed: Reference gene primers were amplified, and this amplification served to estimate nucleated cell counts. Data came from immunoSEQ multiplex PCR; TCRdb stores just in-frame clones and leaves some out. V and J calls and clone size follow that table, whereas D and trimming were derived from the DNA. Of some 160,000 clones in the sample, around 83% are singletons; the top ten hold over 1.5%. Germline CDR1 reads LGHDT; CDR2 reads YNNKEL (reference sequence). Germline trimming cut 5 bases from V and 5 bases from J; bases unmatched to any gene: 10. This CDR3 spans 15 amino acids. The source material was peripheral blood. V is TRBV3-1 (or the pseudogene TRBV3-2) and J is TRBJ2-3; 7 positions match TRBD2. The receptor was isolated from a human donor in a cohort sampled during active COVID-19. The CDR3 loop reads CASSSVGGSRDTQYF. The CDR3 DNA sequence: TGTGCCAGCAGCTCCGTGGGAGGGAGTCGAGATACGCAGTATTTT.